Listed below are T cell receptor beta chains from one sample, sequenced in a study of T-cell reconstitution after alpha-beta-depleted transplantation in children. TCRdb ran MiXCR on the PCR reads and lists one entry per CDR3 protein. This sample yields approximately 400,000 distinct CDR3 sequences, of which approximately 11% are seen a single time; roughly 5.5% belongs to the top ten. Specimen: PBMCs from the stem cell graft donor, collected from the stem cell graft. The receptor set was obtained from a human donor who donated a stem cell graft to a child with acute myeloid leukemia. Each CDR3 is given with its conserved first and last residue. Fields, in order: clone size, D gene, V gene, J gene, CDR3 protein, CDR3 DNA. The D gene is left open where the match is weak. Clone size is shown for a subset of rows, as once, few, many or a class of expanded clone.

NA	TRBD2	TRBV7-8	TRBJ2-1	CASSRLAGGEYNEQFF	TGTGCCAGCAGCCGTCTAGCGGGAGGAGAATACAATGAGCAGTTCTTC
NA	NA	TRBV20-1	TRBJ2-3	CSASRLGRFTDTQYF	TGCAGTGCTAGCCGTCTCGGCCGCTTCACAGATACGCAGTATTTT
few	NA	TRBV5-1	TRBJ2-5	CASSLADRGRETQYF	TGCGCCAGCAGCTTGGCCGATCGCGGTAGAGAGACCCAGTACTTC
few	TRBD1	TRBV12-3/TRBV12-4	TRBJ2-2	CASSFQGDVGELFF	TGTGCCAGCAGTTTTCAGGGGGACGTCGGGGAGCTGTTTTTT
NA	NA	TRBV7-9	TRBJ1-3	CASSSSQRNLGNTIYF	TGTGCCAGCAGCTCCTCCCAGCGGAACCTTGGAAACACCATATATTTT
few	NA	TRBV3-1	TRBJ1-2	CASSQLTEGYTF	TGTGCCAGCAGCCAATTAACAGAGGGCTACACCTTC
few	NA	TRBV5-5	TRBJ2-2	CASSQLGSRNTGELFF	TGTGCCAGCAGCCAGCTGGGTTCTAGGAACACCGGGGAGCTGTTTTTT
NA	TRBD2	TRBV3-1	TRBJ2-1	CASTQERTSGSGYNEQFF	TGTGCCAGCACCCAAGAAAGGACTAGCGGGTCGGGCTACAATGAGCAGTTCTTC
NA	NA	TRBV7-9	TRBJ1-1	CASQRGENTEAFF	TGTGCCAGCCAACGAGGGGAGAACACTGAAGCTTTCTTT
few	NA	TRBV20-1	TRBJ2-3	CSAILRPGRIDTQYF	TGCAGTGCTATACTTCGACCTGGCAGAATAGATACGCAGTATTTT
NA	NA	TRBV12-3/TRBV12-4	TRBJ2-2	CASSLIRPGELFF	TGTGCCAGCAGTTTAATCCGTCCCGGGGAGCTGTTTTTT